What follows are 25 T cell receptor beta chains derived from one specimen sequenced in a study of human T cells and chemical hapten exposure. TCRdb ran MiXCR on the RACE reads and lists one entry per CDR3 protein. The data show some 80,000 distinct CDR3 sequences, roughly 10% seen once. Noted time point: patch test 1, 2 weeks after DPC sensitization. The treatment here: therapeutic diphenylcyclopropenone sensitization with weekly scalp DPC. This sample comprised whole blood, obtained in connection with sensitization to the hapten diphenylcyclopropenone (DPC). The receptor source for this set is a woman in her forties or fifties with alopecia areata. Some clones in this sample may be carry-over from other donors' samples.

CDR3 in DNA: TGTGCCAGCAGCTTGGAACGGGGAGAGACCCAGTACTTC. Protein product: CASSLERGETQYF. V usage is TRBV5-6 and J usage is TRBJ2-5; weak D call: TRBD2 (5 bases). The CDR3 is 13 amino acids. V was trimmed by 0 bases and J by 4 bases, leaving 7 bases between them. The germline V gene encodes CDR1 SGHDT and CDR2 YYEEEE.

This clonotype was seen a handful of times. The chain couples TRBV20-1 to TRBJ2-2; 9 bases line up with TRBD2. This CDR3 region has 15 residues. Germline V lookup: CDR1 DFQATT, CDR2 SNEGSKA (reference sequence). Germline trimming cut 5 bases from V and 0 bases from J; bases unmatched to any gene: 4. The CDR3 DNA reads as TGCAGTGCTTTCCCTAGCGGGGCGAACACCGGGGAGCTGTTTTTT. Translating gives CSAFPSGANTGELFF.

This clonotype was seen more than once but under ten times. This sequence joins TRBV6-2 or TRBV6-3 and TRBJ2-5; a possible D gene is TRBD1 (6 bases). This CDR3 region has 13 residues. Deletions cut 6 bases from V and 2 bases from J, with 10 bases between. Germline V gene data show CDR1 as MNHEY and CDR2 as SVGEGT. CDR3 bases: TGTGCCAGCAGGAGAACAGGGCAAGAGACCCAGTACTTC. Translation: CASRRTGQETQYF.

The table lists this clonotype with a few counts. The genes are TRBV5-1 and TRBJ2-7, with D hard to call. Per germline, CDR1 SGHRS and CDR2 YFSETQ. The CDR3 runs to 19 residues. The V and J ends lost 0 bases and 0 bases respectively, with 22 bases between them. The CDR3 nucleotides read TGCGCCAGCAGCTTGGAGGTAGGGCGGCCAGCTTCGAGCTCCTACGAGCAGTACTTC. Residues: CASSLEVGRPASSSYEQYF.

This clonotype was detected many times. V usage is TRBV14 and J usage is TRBJ2-6, with 9 bases lining up with TRBD1. V shed 5 bases and J 4 bases; nucleotides not matched to a gene: 6. From germline, CDR1 is SGHDN and CDR2 FVKESK. This CDR3 is built from 16 residues. The CDR3 reads CASSKDRGSGANVLTF. CDR3 sequence (DNA): TGTGCCAGCAGCAAGGACAGGGGATCCGGGGCCAACGTCCTGACTTTC.

This clonotype was counted many times. The V call is TRBV6-5, the J call TRBJ2-7; 7 bases fit TRBD1. CDR1 is MNHEY and CDR2 is SVGAGI in the germline V gene. V shed 0 bases, J shed 8 bases, and the junction held 16 bases outside the gene matches. This CDR3 contains 17 residues. In DNA, the CDR3 is TGTGCCAGCAGTTACTCGATGGGACAGCCCGACCCACGCCAGCAGTACTTC. This gives the protein CASSYSMGQPDPRQQYF.

This chain joins TRBV3-1 and TRBJ2-7, with TRBD2 matching over 8 bases. The trim removed 6 bases at V and 6 bases at J, leaving 7 bases unmatched. Germline values: CDR1 LGHDT, CDR2 YNNKEL (reference sequence). CDR3 size: 13 residues. CDR3 in amino acids: CASSVSRGGEQYF. In nucleotides, the CDR3 is TGTGCCAGCAGTGTAAGCCGGGGGGGCGAGCAGTACTTC.

The chain carries TRBV5-1 and TRBJ1-2; D is undetermined. Trimming cost V 5 bases and J 0 bases, with 17 bases left between them. CDR3 length: 16 amino acids. Germline CDR1 SGHRS, CDR2 YFSETQ. The CDR3 coding sequence is TGCGCCAGCAGTCTTTCCCTGGGTACGGCTAACTATGGCTACACCTTC. This codes for CASSLSLGTANYGYTF.

This clonotype was found many times. V usage is TRBV13 and J usage is TRBJ2-7, with 7 bases aligning to TRBD1. The CDR3 extends over 15 amino acids. Germline loops: CDR1 PRHDT, CDR2 FYEKMQ (reference sequence). Trimming at V came to 0 bases and at J to 2 bases, leaving 4 bases not matched to a gene. CDR3 sequence: CASSLGVTGAYEQYF. In nucleotides, the CDR3 is TGTGCCAGCAGCTTAGGAGTAACAGGGGCCTACGAGCAGTACTTC.

This clonotype was recorded many times. V usage is TRBV18 and J usage is TRBJ2-6, with D possibly being TRBD2 (6 bases). CDR1 KGHSH and CDR2 LQKENI come from the germline V gene. The CDR3 spans 17 residues. V was clipped by 3 bases and J by 0 bases, with 12 bases between them. CDR3 protein: CASSPGLMNSGANVLTF. As DNA, the CDR3 is TGTGCCAGCTCACCGGGACTGATGAACTCTGGGGCCAACGTCCTGACTTTC.

J is TRBJ1-1 and V is TRBV25-1; no clear D gene. V lost 8 bases and J lost 7, with 11 bases in between. The CDR3 totals 11 residues. Germline V CDR1 and CDR2: MGHDK, SYGVNS. CDR3 nucleotides: TGTGCCAGCCTAACGGGTTTTGAAGCTTTCTTT. Protein product: CASLTGFEAFF.

The chain combines TRBV5-1 with TRBJ2-1, with D unclear. Germline V gene sequence: CDR1 SGHRS, CDR2 YFSETQ. The CDR3 has 14 residues. The V and J ends lost 1 base and 3 bases respectively, with 8 bases between them. The CDR3 here is CASSLIPIYNEQFF. The CDR3 DNA is TGCGCCAGCAGCTTGATACCGATCTACAATGAGCAGTTCTTC.

The chain links TRBV18 to TRBJ1-1; D remains ambiguous. The V and J ends lost 2 bases and 1 base respectively, with 5 bases between them. The CDR3 contains 13 residues. Germline lookup yields CDR1 KGHSH and CDR2 LQKENI. The CDR3 nucleotides are TGTGCCAGCTCACCAGAAAGGAACACTGAAGCTTTCTTT. As protein: CASSPERNTEAFF.

This clonotype has more than one count but fewer than ten. The J gene is TRBJ2-4, the V gene TRBV10-3, with a tentative D call TRBD1 (5 bases). This CDR3 spans 12 amino acids. Per germline, CDR1 ENHRY and CDR2 SYGVKD. Trimming removed 4 bases from V and 5 bases from J, with 6 bases in between. CDR3 sequence: CAISGGQNIQYF. CDR3 DNA sequence: TGTGCCATCAGTGGGGGCCAAAACATTCAGTACTTC.

V gene TRBV12-3 or TRBV12-4 combines with J gene TRBJ2-5; D may match TRBD1 or TRBD2 (5 bases each). The CDR3 is 17 amino acids. V shed 3 bases and J shed 1 base, with 18 bases lying between them. In DNA, the CDR3 is TGTGCCAGCAGTTTCGGGACGGGGAGAACGCTCCAAGAGACCCAGTACTTC. It specifies CASSFGTGRTLQETQYF.

The chain carries TRBV5-1 and TRBJ1-4; tentative D call: TRBD1 (5 bases). Germline V gene lookup returns CDR1 SGHRS and CDR2 YFSETQ. Trimming pared 4 bases from V and 8 bases from J, leaving 18 bases between. The CDR3 consists of 15 residues. The DNA for the CDR3 is TGCGCCAGCAGCCCGGGACCTCTCCGGGGAGAAAAACTGTTTTTT. Translated, it gives CASSPGPLRGEKLFF.

This clonotype was counted at least ten times. This rearrangement joins TRBV6-1 to TRBJ1-1, with D perhaps TRBD1 (5 bases). The CDR3 extends over 14 amino acids. The V gene's germline CDR1 is MNHNS and CDR2 SASEGT. The V gene lost 7 bases and the J gene lost 7 bases, with 19 bases spanning the gap. CDR3 protein: CASMGDGPRGEAFF. The CDR3 nucleotides read TGTGCCAGCATGGGGGACGGTCCTCGGGGTGAAGCTTTCTTT.

This clonotype occurred a few times. The chain has TRBV20-1 and TRBJ2-7; 7 bases map to TRBD2. The germline CDR1 and CDR2 sequences are DFQATT and SNEGSKA (reference sequence). V dropped 3 bases and J dropped 5; count of bases not matched to a gene: 7. The CDR3 covers 13 residues. CDR3 in DNA: TGCAGTGCTAGGGGCGGGGGAGTCAACGAGCAGTACTTC. Translated: CSARGGGVNEQYF.

This clonotype was recorded once. The rearrangement joins TRBV12-3 or TRBV12-4 to TRBJ2-5; a weak D match, TRBD1 (6 bases). V lost 6 bases and J 1 base, leaving 12 bases between the germline ends. The CDR3 spans 14 residues. The CDR3 nucleotides are TGTGCCAGCAGCCCCGGACAGCGCCAAGAGACCCAGTACTTC. This gives the protein CASSPGQRQETQYF.

CDR3 region: CASSPGGSKRYEQYF. CDR3 bases: TGTGCCAGCAGTCCCGGGGGGTCCAAGCGGTACGAGCAGTACTTC. V and J are TRBV7-8 and TRBJ2-7; 7 bases are a match to TRBD2. Looked up from germline, CDR1 is SGHVS and CDR2 is FQNEAQ. V lost 6 bases and J lost 4; bases outside the gene matches: 12. The CDR3 has 15 residues.

Many counts were recorded for this clonotype. CDR3 sequence: CASSLTGPRNTEAFF. The CDR3 DNA reads as TGTGCCAGCAGTTTAACGGGGCCCCGGAACACTGAAGCTTTCTTT. The gene calls are TRBV27 and TRBJ1-1, with D possibly being TRBD1 (5 bases). Trimming removed 2 bases from V and 1 base from J, with 11 bases in between. This CDR3 has 15 residues. In germline, CDR1 is MNHEY, CDR2 SMNVEV (reference sequence).

This clonotype was counted at least ten times. The chain carries TRBV14 and TRBJ2-6, with D possibly TRBD1 on 5 matching bases. The CDR3 has 16 residues. Per the germline V gene, CDR1 is SGHDN and CDR2 is FVKESK. V dropped 5 bases and J dropped 0 bases, with 11 bases sitting between them. The CDR3 loop reads CASSWGVFSGANVLTF. The CDR3 region has the DNA TGTGCCAGCAGCTGGGGCGTTTTCTCTGGGGCCAACGTCCTGACTTTC.

This clonotype came up many times. The chain is built from TRBV6-1 and TRBJ2-6; D gene unclear. With 4 bases removed from V and 0 bases from J, the gap between germline ends came to 7 bases. In germline, CDR1 is MNHNS, CDR2 SASEGT. This CDR3 has 15 residues. The CDR3 nucleotides read TGTGCCAGCAGTGCTCAGAGCTCTGGGGCCAACGTCCTGACTTTC. It codes for CASSAQSSGANVLTF.

The rearrangement links TRBV9 to TRBJ1-1; D might be TRBD1 (6 bases). CDR1 SGDLS and CDR2 YYNGEE come from the germline V gene. This CDR3 comprises 14 residues. V lost 5 bases, J lost 7 bases, and 18 bases lay in between. The CDR3 nucleotides are TGTGCCAGCAGTATAGGACAGCGGGCGCGTGAAGCTTTCTTT. Amino acid sequence: CASSIGQRAREAFF. Drawing the rest from reference TRBV9 and TRBJ1-1, the complete variable domain is DSGVTQTPKHLITATGQRVTLRCSPRSGDLSVYWYQQSLDQGLQFLIQYYNGEERAKGNILERFSAQQFPDLHSELNLSSLELGDSALYFCASSIGQRAREAFFGQGTRLTVV.

The chain links TRBV28 to TRBJ2-2; D call uncertain. Germline V gene lookup returns CDR1 MDHEN and CDR2 SYDVKM. The CDR3 length is 12 residues. V was cut by 7 bases and J by 2 bases, with 5 bases left in between. CDR3 region: CASISNTGELFF. The CDR3 DNA follows: TGTGCCAGCATTTCAAACACCGGGGAGCTGTTTTTT.